This T cell receptor (beta chain) was documented in a study of blood T cell repertoires in COVID-19. TCRdb's table, derived via immunoSEQ multiplex PCR, lists solely in-frame clones and lacks some. This table has approximately 470,000 clones, 87% appearing once. Cohorts were based on clinical histories the participants reported. The CDR3 totals 12 residues. From germline, CDR1 is SQVTM and CDR2 ANQGSEA. Input material: PBMCs or T cells enriched from blood (not recorded which). The chain employs TRBV29-1 and TRBJ2-1; 14 nucleotides line up with TRBD2. The sequence was obtained from a woman between 18 and 30 years old who had recovered from COVID-19. DNA of the CDR3: TGCGCGGGACTAGCGGGAGTTAATGAGCAGTTCTTC. Its protein product is CAGLAGVNEQFF.